One and the same sample provided the 11 T cell receptor beta chains below, sequenced in a study of CD8 T cells in Susac syndrome. RNA, at roughly 0.45 to 1 ug, was reverse transcribed with random hexamers. TCRdb processed the immunoSEQ multiplex PCR reads anew with MiXCR; each CDR3 protein has one entry. The data show approximately 230,000 distinct CDR3 sequences, just under 95% seen once. What was sequenced was CD4+ T cells from PBMCs. The receptor source for this set is a human donor with multiple sclerosis.

This chain joins TRBV19 and TRBJ1-1; maybe TRBD1 (5 bases). Germline CDR1 LNHDA, CDR2 SQIVND (reference sequence). This CDR3 is 13 amino acids long. With 0 bases removed from V and 7 bases from J, the gap between germline ends came to 9 bases. The CDR3 protein is CASSIDQGVEAFF. CDR3 DNA sequence: TGTGCCAGTAGTATAGATCAGGGCGTTGAAGCTTTCTTT.

This chain connects TRBV5-4 to TRBJ1-1; a possible D gene is TRBD1 (5 bases). Trimming stripped 4 bases from V and 1 base from J, with 14 bases between. This CDR3 spans 15 amino acids. Germline-derived CDR1 and CDR2 are SGHNT and YYREEE (reference sequence). This chain's CDR3 is CASSPGGRGNTEAFF. The DNA of the CDR3 is TGTGCCAGCAGCCCCGGAGGGAGGGGGAACACTGAAGCTTTCTTT.

The chain combines TRBV18 with TRBJ1-3, with D tentatively TRBD1 (5 bases). Germline V gives CDR1 KGHSH, CDR2 LQKENI. The CDR3 contains 16 residues. V was trimmed by 1 base and J by 4 bases, leaving 14 bases between them. As DNA, the CDR3 is TGTGCCAGCTCACCACGGAGGCAGGGCGAGGGAAACACCATATATTTT. Translating gives CASSPRRQGEGNTIYF.

This chain links TRBV5-4 with TRBJ2-2, with D possibly being TRBD2 (6 bases). CDR3 size: 14 residues. Trimming took off 3 bases at V and 3 bases at J, with 9 bases between the two ends. Germline CDR1 reads SGHNT; CDR2 reads YYREEE (reference sequence). CDR3 DNA: TGTGCCAGCAGCTGGGACTTAGACACCGGGGAGCTGTTTTTT. Amino acids: CASSWDLDTGELFF.

The chain uses TRBV7-9 and TRBJ1-5; D perhaps matches TRBD1 (6 bases). V lost 4 bases to trimming and J lost 5 bases, with 12 bases between them. Germline V gene data show CDR1 as SEHNR and CDR2 as FQNEAQ (reference sequence). There are 14 residues in the CDR3. CDR3 nucleotides: TGTGCCAGCAGCTACGGGGGCCGGGATCAGCCCCAGCATTTT. Translated, it gives CASSYGGRDQPQHF.

The rearrangement joins TRBV6-1 to TRBJ1-5; D may be TRBD1 (6 bases). Trimming removed 8 bases at V and 6 bases at J, with 17 bases between. CDR3 length: 14 residues. Germline CDR1 reads MNHNS; CDR2 reads SASEGT. CDR3 coding DNA: TGTGCCAGCGGGGGCGGGAGGGATCCTCAGCCCCAGCATTTT. It encodes CASGGGRDPQPQHF.

The chain recombines TRBV20-1 with TRBJ1-3; no clear D. Germline loops: CDR1 DFQATT, CDR2 SNEGSKA (reference sequence). V lost 0 bases and J lost 6, with 9 bases in between. This CDR3 is built from 13 residues. CDR3: CSARDRELNTIYF. CDR3 coding DNA: TGCAGTGCTAGAGATCGGGAGTTAAACACCATATATTTT.

This chain joins TRBV28 and TRBJ2-2; the D gene is possibly TRBD2 (5 bases). Germline loops: CDR1 MDHEN, CDR2 SYDVKM. V was trimmed by 5 bases and J by 4 bases, leaving 17 bases between them. This CDR3 is 16 amino acids long. The CDR3 sequence is CASSTPVGVSTGELFF. CDR3 DNA: TGTGCCAGCAGTACCCCCGTCGGGGTGAGCACCGGGGAGCTGTTTTTT.

The chain joins TRBV15 to TRBJ2-5; TRBD1 matches at 11 bases. Trimming removed 4 bases from V and 5 bases from J; junction bases left unmatched: 6. CDR1 is LNHNV and CDR2 is YYDKDF in the germline V gene (reference sequence). This CDR3 has 15 amino acids. The CDR3 is CATSNGQGAWETQYF. In DNA, the CDR3 is TGTGCCACCAGCAATGGACAGGGGGCGTGGGAGACCCAGTACTTC.

The chain links TRBV19 to TRBJ2-3, with D possibly matching TRBD2 (6 bases). Trimming stripped 6 bases from V and 2 bases from J, with 18 bases between. The CDR3 sequence is 16 residues long. Per the germline V gene, CDR1 is LNHDA and CDR2 is SQIVND (reference sequence). The DNA for the CDR3 is TGTGCCAGTAGCTCCCTGGTGGAGGGGTACACAGATACGCAGTATTTT. Its protein is CASSSLVEGYTDTQYF.

The CDR3 DNA sequence: TGTGCCAGCTCCAGAAGCGGGACAAACACTGAAGCTTTCTTT. This encodes CASSRSGTNTEAFF. J is TRBJ1-1 and V is TRBV18, with D tentatively TRBD1 (6 bases). Germline CDR1 reads KGHSH; CDR2 reads LQKENI. The V end lost 6 bases, the J end lost 2 bases, and 13 bases lay between the germline ends. The CDR3 totals 14 residues.